This TCR beta chain was found in a study of blood T cell repertoires in COVID-19. Profiled with immunoSEQ multiplex PCR; TCRdb holds only in-frame clones, not every one. The sample contains 250,000 to 350,000 clones, more than 80% of which appear only once. With 5 bases clipped from V and 2 bases from J, the junction kept 9 bases outside the gene matches. The CDR3 length is 16 residues. CDR1 is KGHSH and CDR2 is LQKENI in the germline V gene. This clone showed up just once. The sequence was obtained from a woman in her twenties or thirties with active or convalescent COVID-19. Specimen: peripheral blood. V gene TRBV18 combines with J gene TRBJ2-3; the match to TRBD1 covers 8 bases. CDR3 region: CASSKLGQDDTDTQYF. The CDR3 DNA follows: TGTGCCAGCTCAAAGTTGGGACAGGACGACACAGATACGCAGTATTTT.